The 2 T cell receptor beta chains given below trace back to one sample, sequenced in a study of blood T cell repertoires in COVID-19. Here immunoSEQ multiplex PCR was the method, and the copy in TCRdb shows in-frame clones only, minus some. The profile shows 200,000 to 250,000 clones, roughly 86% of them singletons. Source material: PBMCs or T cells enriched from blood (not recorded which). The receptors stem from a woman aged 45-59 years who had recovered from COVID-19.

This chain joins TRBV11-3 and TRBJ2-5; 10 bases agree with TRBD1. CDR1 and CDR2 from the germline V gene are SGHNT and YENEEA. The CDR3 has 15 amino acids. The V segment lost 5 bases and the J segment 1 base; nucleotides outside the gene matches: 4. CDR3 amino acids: CASSLGDRGQETQYF. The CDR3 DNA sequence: TGTGCCAGCAGCCTAGGGGACAGGGGCCAAGAGACCCAGTACTTC. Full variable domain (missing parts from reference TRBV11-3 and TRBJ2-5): EAGVVQSPRYKIIEKKQPVAFWCNPISGHNTLYWYLQNLGQGPELLIRYENEEAVDDSQLPKDRFSAERLKGVDSTLKIQPAELGDSAVYLCASSLGDRGQETQYFGPGTRLLVL.

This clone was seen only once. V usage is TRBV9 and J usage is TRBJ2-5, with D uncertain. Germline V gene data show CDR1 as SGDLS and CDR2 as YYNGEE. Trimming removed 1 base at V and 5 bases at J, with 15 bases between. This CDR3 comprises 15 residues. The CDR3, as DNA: TGTGCCAGCAGCGTATCGGCAGGCCCCAGGGAGACCCAGTACTTC. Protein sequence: CASSVSAGPRETQYF.